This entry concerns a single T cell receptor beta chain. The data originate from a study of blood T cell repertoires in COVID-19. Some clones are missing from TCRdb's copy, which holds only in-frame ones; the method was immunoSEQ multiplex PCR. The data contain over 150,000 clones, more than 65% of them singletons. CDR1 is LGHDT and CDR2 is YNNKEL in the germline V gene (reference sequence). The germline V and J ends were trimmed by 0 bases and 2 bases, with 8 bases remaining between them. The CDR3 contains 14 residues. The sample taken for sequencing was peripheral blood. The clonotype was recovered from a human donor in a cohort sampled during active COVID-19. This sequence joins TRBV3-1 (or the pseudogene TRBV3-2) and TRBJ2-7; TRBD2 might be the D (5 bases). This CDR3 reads CASSQDSVAYEQYF. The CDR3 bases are TGTGCCAGCAGCCAAGATAGCGTCGCCTACGAGCAGTACTTC.